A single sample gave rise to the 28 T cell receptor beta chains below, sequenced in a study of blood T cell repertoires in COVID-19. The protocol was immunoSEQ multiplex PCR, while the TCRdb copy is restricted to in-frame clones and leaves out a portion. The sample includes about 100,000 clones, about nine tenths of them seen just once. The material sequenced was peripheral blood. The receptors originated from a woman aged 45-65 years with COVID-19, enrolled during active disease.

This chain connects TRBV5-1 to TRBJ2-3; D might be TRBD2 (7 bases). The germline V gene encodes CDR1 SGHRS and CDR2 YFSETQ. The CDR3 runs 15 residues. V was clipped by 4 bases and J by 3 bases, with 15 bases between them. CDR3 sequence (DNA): TGCGCCAGCAGCGAAAGGGGGGGCAGGACAGATACGCAGTATTTT. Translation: CASSERGGRTDTQYF.

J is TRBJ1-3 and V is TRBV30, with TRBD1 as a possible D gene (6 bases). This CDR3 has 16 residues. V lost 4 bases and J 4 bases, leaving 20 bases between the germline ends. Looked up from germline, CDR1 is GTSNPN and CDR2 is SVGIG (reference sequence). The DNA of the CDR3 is TGTGCCTGGACAGGGGCCCCCGTCTCGGGCGGAAACACCATATATTTT. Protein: CAWTGAPVSGGNTIYF.

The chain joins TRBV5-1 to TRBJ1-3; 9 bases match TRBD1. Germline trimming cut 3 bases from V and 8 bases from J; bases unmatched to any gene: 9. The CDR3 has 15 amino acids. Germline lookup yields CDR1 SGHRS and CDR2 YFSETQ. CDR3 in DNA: TGCGCCAGCAGCTCACCGGGACAGGGTCAATACACCATATATTTT. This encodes CASSSPGQGQYTIYF.

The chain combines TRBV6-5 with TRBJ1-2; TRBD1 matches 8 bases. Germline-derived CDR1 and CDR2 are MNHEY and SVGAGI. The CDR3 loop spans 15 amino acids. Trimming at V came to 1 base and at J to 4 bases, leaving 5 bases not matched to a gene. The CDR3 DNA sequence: TGTGCCAGCAGTTACTTGACAGGGGCGGGCTATGGCTACACCTTC. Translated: CASSYLTGAGYGYTF.

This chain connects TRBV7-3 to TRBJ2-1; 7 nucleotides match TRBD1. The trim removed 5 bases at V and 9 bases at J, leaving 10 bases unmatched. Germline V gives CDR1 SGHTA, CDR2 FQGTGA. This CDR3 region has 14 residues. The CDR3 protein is CASSRRQGSGEQFF. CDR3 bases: TGTGCCAGCAGCAGAAGACAGGGTTCGGGTGAGCAGTTCTTC.

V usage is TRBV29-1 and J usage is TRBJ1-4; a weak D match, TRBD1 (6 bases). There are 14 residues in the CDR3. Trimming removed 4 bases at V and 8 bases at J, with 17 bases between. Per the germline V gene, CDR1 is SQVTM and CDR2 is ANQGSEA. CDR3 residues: CSVVGLGGREKLFF. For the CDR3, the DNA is TGCAGCGTTGTAGGTCTAGGGGGTCGGGAAAAACTGTTTTTT.

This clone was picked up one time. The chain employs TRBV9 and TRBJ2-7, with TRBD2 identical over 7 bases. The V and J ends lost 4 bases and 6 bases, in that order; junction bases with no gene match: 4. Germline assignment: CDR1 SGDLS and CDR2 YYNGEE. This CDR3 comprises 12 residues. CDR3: CASSPAGTEQYF. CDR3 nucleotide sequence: TGTGCCAGCAGCCCAGCGGGGACCGAGCAGTACTTC. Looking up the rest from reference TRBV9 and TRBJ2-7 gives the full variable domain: DSGVTQTPKHLITATGQRVTLRCSPRSGDLSVYWYQQSLDQGLQFLIQYYNGEERAKGNILERFSAQQFPDLHSELNLSSLELGDSALYFCASSPAGTEQYFGPGTRLTVT.

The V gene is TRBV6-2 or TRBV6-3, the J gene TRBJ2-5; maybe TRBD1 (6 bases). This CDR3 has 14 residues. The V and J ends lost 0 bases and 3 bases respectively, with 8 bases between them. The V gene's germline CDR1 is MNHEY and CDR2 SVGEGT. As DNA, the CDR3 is TGTGCCAGCAGTTACTCGGACAGCAAAGAGACCCAGTACTTC. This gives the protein CASSYSDSKETQYF.

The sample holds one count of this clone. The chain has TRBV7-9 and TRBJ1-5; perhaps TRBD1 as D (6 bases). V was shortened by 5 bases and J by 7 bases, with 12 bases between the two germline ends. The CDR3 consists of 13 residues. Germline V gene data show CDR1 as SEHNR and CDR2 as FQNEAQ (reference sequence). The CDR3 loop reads CASSPDRSQPQHF. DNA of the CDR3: TGTGCCAGCAGCCCGGACAGATCCCAGCCCCAGCATTTT.

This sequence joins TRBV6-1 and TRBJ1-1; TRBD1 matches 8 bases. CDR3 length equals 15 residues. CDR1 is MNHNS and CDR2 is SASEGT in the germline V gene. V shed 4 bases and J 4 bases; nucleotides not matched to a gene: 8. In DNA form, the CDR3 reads TGTGCCAGCAGTGGAGGACAGGGTTTAGGCACTGAAGCTTTCTTT. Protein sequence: CASSGGQGLGTEAFF.

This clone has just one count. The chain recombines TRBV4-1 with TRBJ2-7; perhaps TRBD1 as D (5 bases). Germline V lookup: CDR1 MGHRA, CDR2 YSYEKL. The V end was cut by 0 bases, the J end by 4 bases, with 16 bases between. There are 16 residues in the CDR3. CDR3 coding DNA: TGCGCCAGCAGCCAAGATTCAGCACAGGTCACATACGAGCAGTACTTC. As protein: CASSQDSAQVTYEQYF.

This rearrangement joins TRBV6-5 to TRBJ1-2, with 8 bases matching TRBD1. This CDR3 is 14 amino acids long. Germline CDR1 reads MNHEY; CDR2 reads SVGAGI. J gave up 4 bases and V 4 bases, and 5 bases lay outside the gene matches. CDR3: CASSSVGTGYGYTF. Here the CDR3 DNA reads TGTGCCAGCAGTTCTGTTGGGACAGGCTATGGCTACACCTTC.

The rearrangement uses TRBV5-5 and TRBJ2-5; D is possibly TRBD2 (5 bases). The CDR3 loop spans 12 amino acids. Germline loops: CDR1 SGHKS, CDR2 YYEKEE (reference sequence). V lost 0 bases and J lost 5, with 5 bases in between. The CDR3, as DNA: TGTGCCAGCAGCTTGGCGGGGGAGACCCAGTACTTC. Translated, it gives CASSLAGETQYF.

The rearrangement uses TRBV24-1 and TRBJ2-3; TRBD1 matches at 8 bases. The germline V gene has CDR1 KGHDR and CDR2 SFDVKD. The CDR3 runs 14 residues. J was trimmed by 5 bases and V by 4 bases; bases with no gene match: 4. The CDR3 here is CATSDSTGVDTQYF. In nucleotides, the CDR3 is TGTGCCACCAGTGACTCGACAGGGGTAGATACGCAGTATTTT.

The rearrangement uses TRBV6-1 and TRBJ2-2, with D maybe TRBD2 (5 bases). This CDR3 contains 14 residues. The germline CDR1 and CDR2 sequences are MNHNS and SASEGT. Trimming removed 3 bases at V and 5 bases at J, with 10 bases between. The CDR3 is CASSDLAKTGELFF. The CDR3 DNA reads TGTGCCAGCAGTGATCTAGCCAAGACCGGGGAGCTGTTTTTT.

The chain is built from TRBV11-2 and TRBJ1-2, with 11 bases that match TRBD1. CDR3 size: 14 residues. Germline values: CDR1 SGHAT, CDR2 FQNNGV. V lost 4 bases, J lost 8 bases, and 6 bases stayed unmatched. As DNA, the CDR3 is TGTGCCAGCAGCTACCCGGACAGGGGGCGAGGCTACACCTTC. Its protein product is CASSYPDRGRGYTF. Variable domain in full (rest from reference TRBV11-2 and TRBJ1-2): EAGVAQSPRYKIIEKRQSVAFWCNPISGHATLYWYQQILGQGPKLLIQFQNNGVVDDSQLPKDRFSAERLKGVDSTLKIQPAKLEDSAVYLCASSYPDRGRGYTFGSGTRLTVV.

In nucleotides, the CDR3 is TGCGCCAGCAGCTTGGACAGGGGGCTAGGGGGCTACACCTTC. Protein: CASSLDRGLGGYTF. V usage is TRBV5-1 and J usage is TRBJ1-2; 9 nucleotides match TRBD1. With 0 bases clipped from V and 8 bases from J, the junction kept 5 bases outside the gene matches. CDR3 size: 14 residues. Germline CDR1 and CDR2: SGHRS and YFSETQ.

The DNA of the CDR3 is TGTGCCAGCAGCTTAGCGCTGGACGGGGTTGCCGGGGAGCTGTTTTTT. Its protein product is CASSLALDGVAGELFF. The chain recombines TRBV7-6 with TRBJ2-2, with D possibly matching TRBD2 (5 bases). Trimming removed 0 bases from V and 6 bases from J, with 14 bases in between. The germline V gene has CDR1 SGHVS and CDR2 FNYEAQ. This CDR3 region has 16 residues.

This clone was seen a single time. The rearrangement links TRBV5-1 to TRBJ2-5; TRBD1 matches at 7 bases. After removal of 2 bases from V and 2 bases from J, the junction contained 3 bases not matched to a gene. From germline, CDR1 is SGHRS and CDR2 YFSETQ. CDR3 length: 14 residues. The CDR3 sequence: CASSLGTEQETQYF. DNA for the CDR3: TGCGCCAGCAGCTTAGGGACAGAGCAAGAGACCCAGTACTTC.

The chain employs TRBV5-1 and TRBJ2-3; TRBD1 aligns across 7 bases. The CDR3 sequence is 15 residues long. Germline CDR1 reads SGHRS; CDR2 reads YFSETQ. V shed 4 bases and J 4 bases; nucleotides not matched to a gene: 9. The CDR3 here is CASSQRQGFSDTQYF. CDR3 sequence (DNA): TGCGCCAGCAGCCAAAGACAGGGCTTTTCAGATACGCAGTATTTT. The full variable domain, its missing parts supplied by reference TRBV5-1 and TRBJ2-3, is KAGVTQTPRYLIKTRGQQVTLSCSPISGHRSVSWYQQTPGQGLQFLFEYFSETQRNKGNFPGRFSGRQFSNSRSEMNVSTLELGDSALYLCASSQRQGFSDTQYFGPGTRLTVL.

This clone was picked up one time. DNA of the CDR3: TGTGCCAGCAGCTACGGACTAAAAGAGACCCAGTACTTC. Its translation is CASSYGLKETQYF. This chain links TRBV7-3 with TRBJ2-5; the D gene is possibly TRBD2 (6 bases). Germline V CDR1 and CDR2: SGHTA, FQGTGA. V lost 4 bases and J lost 3, with 9 bases in between. The CDR3 sequence is 13 residues long.

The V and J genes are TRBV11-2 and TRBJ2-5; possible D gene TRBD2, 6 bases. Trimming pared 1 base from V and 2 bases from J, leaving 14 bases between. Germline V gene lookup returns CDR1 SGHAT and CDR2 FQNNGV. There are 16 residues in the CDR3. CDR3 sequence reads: CASSLGSGVTQETQYF. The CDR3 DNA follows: TGTGCCAGCAGCTTAGGATCGGGGGTCACACAAGAGACCCAGTACTTC.

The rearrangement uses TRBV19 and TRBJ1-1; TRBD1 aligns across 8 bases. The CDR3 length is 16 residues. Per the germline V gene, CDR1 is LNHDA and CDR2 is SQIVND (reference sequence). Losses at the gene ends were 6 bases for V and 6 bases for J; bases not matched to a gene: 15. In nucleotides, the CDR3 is TGTGCCAGTAGATCCCGACCGTTGAACAGGGGGTCTGAAGCTTTCTTT. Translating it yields CASRSRPLNRGSEAFF.

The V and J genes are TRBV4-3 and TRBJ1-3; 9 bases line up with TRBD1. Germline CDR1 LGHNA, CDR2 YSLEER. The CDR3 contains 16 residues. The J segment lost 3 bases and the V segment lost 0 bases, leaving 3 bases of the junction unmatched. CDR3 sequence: CASSQEQGARGNTIYF. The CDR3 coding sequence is TGCGCCAGCAGCCAAGAACAGGGGGCTCGTGGAAACACCATATATTTT.

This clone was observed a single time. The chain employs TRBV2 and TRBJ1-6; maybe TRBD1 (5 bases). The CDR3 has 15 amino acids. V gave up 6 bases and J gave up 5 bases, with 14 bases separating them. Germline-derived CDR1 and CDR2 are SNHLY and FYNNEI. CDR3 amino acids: CASRSPGPNNSPLHF. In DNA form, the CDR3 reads TGTGCCAGCAGGTCCCCAGGGCCGAATAATTCACCCCTCCACTTT. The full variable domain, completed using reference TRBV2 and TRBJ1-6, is EPEVTQTPSHQVTQMGQEVILRCVPISNHLYFYWYRQILGQKVEFLVSFYNNEISEKSEIFDDQFSVERPDGSNFTLKIRSTKLEDSAMYFCASRSPGPNNSPLHFGNGTRLTVT.

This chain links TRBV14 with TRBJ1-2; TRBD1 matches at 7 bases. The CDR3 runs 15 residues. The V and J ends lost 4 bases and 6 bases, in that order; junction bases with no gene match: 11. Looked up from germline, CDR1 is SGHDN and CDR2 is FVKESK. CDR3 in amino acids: CASSPRQGWVDGYTF. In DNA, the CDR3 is TGTGCCAGCAGCCCACGACAGGGTTGGGTGGATGGCTACACCTTC.

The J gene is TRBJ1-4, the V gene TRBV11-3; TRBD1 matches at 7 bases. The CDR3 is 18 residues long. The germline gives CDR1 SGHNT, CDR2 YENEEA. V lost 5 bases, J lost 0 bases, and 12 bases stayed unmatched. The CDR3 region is CASSPPGQSFPTNEKLFF. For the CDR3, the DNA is TGTGCCAGCAGCCCACCGGGACAGTCCTTTCCAACTAATGAAAAACTGTTTTTT.

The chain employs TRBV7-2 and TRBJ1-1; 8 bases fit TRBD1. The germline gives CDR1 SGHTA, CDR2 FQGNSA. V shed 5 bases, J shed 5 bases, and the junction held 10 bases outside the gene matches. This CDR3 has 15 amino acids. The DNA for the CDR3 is TGTGCCAGCAGCCTACTCGACAGGGGAGGAACTGAAGCTTTCTTT. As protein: CASSLLDRGGTEAFF.